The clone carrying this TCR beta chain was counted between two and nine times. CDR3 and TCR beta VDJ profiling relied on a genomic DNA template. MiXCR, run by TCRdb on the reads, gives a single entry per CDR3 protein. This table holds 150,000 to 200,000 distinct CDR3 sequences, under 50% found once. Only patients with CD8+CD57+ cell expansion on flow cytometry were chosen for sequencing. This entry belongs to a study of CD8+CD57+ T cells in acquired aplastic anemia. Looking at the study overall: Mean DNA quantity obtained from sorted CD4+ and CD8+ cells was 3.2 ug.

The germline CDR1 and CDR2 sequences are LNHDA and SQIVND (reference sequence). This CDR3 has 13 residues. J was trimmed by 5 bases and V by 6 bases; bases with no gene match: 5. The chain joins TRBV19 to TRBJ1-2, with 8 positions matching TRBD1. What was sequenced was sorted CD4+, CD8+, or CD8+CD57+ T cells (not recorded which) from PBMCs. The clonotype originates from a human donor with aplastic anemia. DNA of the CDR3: TGTGCCAGTAGGCCTAGACAGGGGTATGGCTACACCTTC. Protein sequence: CASRPRQGYGYTF. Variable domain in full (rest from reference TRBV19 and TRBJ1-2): DGGITQSPKYLFRKEGQNVTLSCEQNLNHDAMYWYRQDPGQGLRLIYYSQIVNDFQKGDIAEGYSVSREKKESFPLTVTSAQKNPTAFYLCASRPRQGYGYTFGSGTRLTVV.